What follows are 10 T cell receptor beta chains derived from one specimen sequenced in a study of human T cells and chemical hapten exposure. TCRdb ran MiXCR on the RACE reads and lists one entry per CDR3 protein. The sample has around 95,000 distinct CDR3 sequences; 9.5% to 14% are singletons. Regarding time point: pre-sensitization, week 0. Noted treatment: therapeutic diphenylcyclopropenone sensitization with weekly scalp DPC. Material: whole blood, obtained in connection with sensitization to the hapten diphenylcyclopropenone (DPC). These receptors were collected from a woman aged 55-69 years with alopecia areata. Some clones in this sample may be carry-over from other donors' samples.

This clonotype has more than one count but fewer than ten. V usage is TRBV6-1 and J usage is TRBJ2-7; 9 bases fit TRBD2. The CDR3 runs 14 residues. Germline assignment: CDR1 MNHNS and CDR2 SASEGT. V was pared by 4 bases and J by 5 bases, with 6 bases of the junction left unmatched. CDR3 protein: CASSVSGGINEQYF. CDR3 in DNA: TGTGCCAGCAGTGTCAGCGGGGGGATCAACGAGCAGTACTTC.

This clonotype was detected many times. V usage is TRBV20-1 and J usage is TRBJ2-1, with D perhaps being TRBD1 or TRBD2 (5 bases each). Trimming stripped 6 bases from V and 4 bases from J, with 16 bases between. Germline V gene sequence: CDR1 DFQATT, CDR2 SNEGSKA (reference sequence). There are 14 residues in the CDR3. CDR3 DNA: TGCAGTGCCCCAGGGCGGGCCCAATACAATGAGCAGTTCTTC. Residues: CSAPGRAQYNEQFF.

The CDR3 sequence: CASSVGHEQYF. In nucleotides, the CDR3 is TGTGCCAGCAGTGTCGGCCACGAGCAGTACTTC. The rearrangement joins TRBV6-1 to TRBJ2-7, with no clear D. The V end lost 4 bases, the J end lost 5 bases, and 6 bases lay between the germline ends. CDR1 MNHNS and CDR2 SASEGT come from the germline V gene. There are 11 residues in the CDR3.

The chain uses TRBV5-1 and TRBJ2-7; D is unresolved. The CDR3 extends over 13 amino acids. CDR1 SGHRS and CDR2 YFSETQ come from the germline V gene. V was pared by 0 bases and J by 4 bases, with 8 bases between. In DNA, the CDR3 is TGCGCCAGCAGCTTGGAGAGGCCTTACGAGCAGTACTTC. Residues: CASSLERPYEQYF.

This clonotype was detected many times. This chain connects TRBV2 to TRBJ2-7, with D possibly being TRBD2 (5 bases). Germline loops: CDR1 SNHLY, CDR2 FYNNEI. The V end was cut by 7 bases, the J end by 4 bases, with 11 bases between. The CDR3 length is 12 residues. The CDR3 region is CASKGPGYEQYF. CDR3 DNA: TGTGCCAGCAAGGGTCCGGGGTACGAGCAGTACTTC. Variable domain in full (rest from reference TRBV2 and TRBJ2-7): EPEVTQTPSHQVTQMGQEVILRCVPISNHLYFYWYRQILGQKVEFLVSFYNNEISEKSEIFDDQFSVERPDGSNFTLKIRSTKLEDSAMYFCASKGPGYEQYFGPGTRLTVT.

There are a few counts of this clonotype. J is TRBJ1-2 and V is TRBV2; 7 bases are a match to TRBD1. CDR1 and CDR2 from the germline V gene are SNHLY and FYNNEI. Trimming cost V 0 bases and J 6 bases; bases outside gene matches: 4. The CDR3 length is 14 residues. The CDR3 DNA sequence: TGTGCCAGCAGTGAAGCGACAGGACAGGATGGCTACACCTTC. It is translated as CASSEATGQDGYTF.

This clonotype was counted many times. The J gene is TRBJ2-5, the V gene TRBV20-1, with TRBD2 identical over 7 bases. The CDR3 has 14 residues. Germline CDR1 reads DFQATT; CDR2 reads SNEGSKA (reference sequence). V shed 3 bases, J shed 2 bases, and the junction held 6 bases outside the gene matches. The CDR3 loop is CSARFSSGQETQYF. The CDR3 nucleotides read TGCAGTGCTAGGTTCTCTAGCGGACAAGAGACCCAGTACTTC.

This clonotype appeared many times. The V gene is TRBV9, the J gene TRBJ2-7; D perhaps matches TRBD2 (5 bases). Trimming cost V 0 bases and J 2 bases, with 12 bases left between them. The CDR3 runs to 15 residues. CDR1 and CDR2 (germline): SGDLS, YYNGEE. CDR3 sequence: CASSVGGSAAYEQYF. The CDR3 DNA is TGTGCCAGCAGCGTAGGAGGTAGCGCCGCCTACGAGCAGTACTTC.

The chain has TRBV29-1 and TRBJ1-1; TRBD1 matches 7 bases. The CDR3 has 14 amino acids. The germline V gene encodes CDR1 SQVTM and CDR2 ANQGSEA. Trimming cost V 6 bases and J 0 bases; bases outside gene matches: 7. The CDR3 here is CSVDRQGMNTEAFF. The CDR3 DNA follows: TGCAGCGTGGACCGACAGGGAATGAACACTGAAGCTTTCTTT.

J is TRBJ2-2 and V is TRBV5-1, with D maybe TRBD1 (6 bases). This CDR3 spans 15 amino acids. CDR1 is SGHRS, CDR2 YFSETQ, per germline. V was shortened by 4 bases and J by 0 bases, with 10 bases between the two germline ends. This CDR3 is CASSHGTPNTGELFF. CDR3 sequence (DNA): TGCGCCAGCAGCCACGGGACACCGAACACCGGGGAGCTGTTTTTT.